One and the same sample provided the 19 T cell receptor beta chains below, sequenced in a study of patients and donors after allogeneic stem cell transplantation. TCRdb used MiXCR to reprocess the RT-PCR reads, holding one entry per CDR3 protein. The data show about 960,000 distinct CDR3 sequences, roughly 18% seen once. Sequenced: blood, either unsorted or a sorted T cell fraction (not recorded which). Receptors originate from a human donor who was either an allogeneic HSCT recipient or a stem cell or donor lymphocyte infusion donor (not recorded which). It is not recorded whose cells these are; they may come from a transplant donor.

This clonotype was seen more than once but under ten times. CDR3 loop: CASSLDLFENTEAFF. The CDR3 nucleotides read TGTGCCAGCAGCTTAGATTTGTTTGAGAACACTGAAGCTTTCTTT. This chain links TRBV7-8 with TRBJ1-1, with no clear D. Germline V lookup: CDR1 SGHVS, CDR2 FQNEAQ. There are 15 residues in the CDR3. Trimming left V 1 base short and J 1 base short, with 10 bases between.

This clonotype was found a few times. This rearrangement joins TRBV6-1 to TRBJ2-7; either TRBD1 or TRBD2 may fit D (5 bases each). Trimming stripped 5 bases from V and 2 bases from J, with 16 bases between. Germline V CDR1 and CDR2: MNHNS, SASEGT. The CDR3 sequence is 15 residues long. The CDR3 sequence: CASSPLGAGTYEQYF. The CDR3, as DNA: TGTGCCAGCAGTCCCCTCGGGGCAGGGACCTACGAGCAGTACTTC.

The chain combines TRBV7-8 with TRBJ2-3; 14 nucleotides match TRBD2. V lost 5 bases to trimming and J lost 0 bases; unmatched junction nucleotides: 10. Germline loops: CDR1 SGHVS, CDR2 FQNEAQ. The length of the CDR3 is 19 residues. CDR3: CASSGQGLAGATSTDTQYF. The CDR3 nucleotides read TGTGCCAGCAGCGGACAGGGACTAGCGGGGGCGACGAGCACAGATACGCAGTATTTT. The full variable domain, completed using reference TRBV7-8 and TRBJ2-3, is GAGVSQSPRYKVAKRGQDVALRCDPISGHVSLFWYQQALGQGPEFLTYFQNEAQLDKSGLPSDRFFAERPEGSVSTLKIQRTQQEDSAVYLCASSGQGLAGATSTDTQYFGPGTRLTVL.

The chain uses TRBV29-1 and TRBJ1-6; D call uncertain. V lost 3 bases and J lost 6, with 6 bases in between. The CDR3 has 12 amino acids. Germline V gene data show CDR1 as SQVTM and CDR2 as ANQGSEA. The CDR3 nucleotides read TGCAGCGTTGAGGACGGTAATTCACCCCTCCACTTT. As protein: CSVEDGNSPLHF.

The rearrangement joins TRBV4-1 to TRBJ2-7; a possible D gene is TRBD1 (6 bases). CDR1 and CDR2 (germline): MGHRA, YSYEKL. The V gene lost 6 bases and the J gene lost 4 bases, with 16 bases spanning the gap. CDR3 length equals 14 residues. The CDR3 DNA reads TGCGCCAGCAGGCGAATCGACCAGGGGTACGAGCAGTACTTC. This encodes CASRRIDQGYEQYF.

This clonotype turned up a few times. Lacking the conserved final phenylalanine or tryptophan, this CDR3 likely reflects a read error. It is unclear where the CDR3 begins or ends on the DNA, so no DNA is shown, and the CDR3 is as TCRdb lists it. The chain's CDR3 is CASSLLCRPG. The rearrangement links TRBV7-2 to TRBJ1-1; the DNA was not used to check the table's D call, TRBD1. The CDR3 is 10 residues long, counting both termini. Germline V gene data show CDR1 as SGHTA and CDR2 as FQGNSA.

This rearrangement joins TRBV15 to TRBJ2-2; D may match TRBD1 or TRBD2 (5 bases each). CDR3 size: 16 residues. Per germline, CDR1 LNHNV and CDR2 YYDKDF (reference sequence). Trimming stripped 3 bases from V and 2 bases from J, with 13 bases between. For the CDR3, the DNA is TGTGCCACCAGCAGTCCCGGTGGGGGTAACACCGGGGAGCTGTTTTTT. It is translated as CATSSPGGGNTGELFF.

The CDR3 nucleotides are TGTGCCAGCGCCAAGGGACAGGGGGCAACAGATACGCAGTATTTT. Translating it yields CASAKGQGATDTQYF. This chain uses TRBV6-2 or TRBV6-3 with TRBJ2-3, with 12 bases identical to TRBD1. J gave up 3 bases and V 8 bases, and 6 bases lay outside the gene matches. The germline gives CDR1 MNHEY, CDR2 SVGEGT. The CDR3 consists of 15 residues.

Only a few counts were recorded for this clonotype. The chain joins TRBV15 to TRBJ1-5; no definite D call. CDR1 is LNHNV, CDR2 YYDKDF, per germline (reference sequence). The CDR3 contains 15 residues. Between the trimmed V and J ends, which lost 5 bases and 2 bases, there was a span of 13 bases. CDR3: CATSRVRRGNQPQHF. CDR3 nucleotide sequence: TGTGCCACCAGCCGAGTGCGGAGGGGCAATCAGCCCCAGCATTTT.

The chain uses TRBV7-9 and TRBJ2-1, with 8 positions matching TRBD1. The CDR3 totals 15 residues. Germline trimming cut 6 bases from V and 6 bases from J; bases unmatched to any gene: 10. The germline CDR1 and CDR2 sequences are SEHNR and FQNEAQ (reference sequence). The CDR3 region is CASRQDRALLNEQFF. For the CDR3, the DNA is TGTGCCAGCAGACAGGACAGGGCGCTTCTCAATGAGCAGTTCTTC.

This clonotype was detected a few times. The CDR3 DNA follows: TGTGCCAGCAGCCACCCCCGGCCTGGCAGGGACAGCTACGAGCAGTACTTC. Amino acid sequence: CASSHPRPGRDSYEQYF. The chain joins TRBV27 to TRBJ2-7; TRBD1 aligns across 7 bases. Per the germline V gene, CDR1 is MNHEY and CDR2 is SMNVEV (reference sequence). The CDR3 sequence is 17 residues long. The junction had 17 bases not matched to a gene; V was cut back by 6 bases and J by 3 bases.

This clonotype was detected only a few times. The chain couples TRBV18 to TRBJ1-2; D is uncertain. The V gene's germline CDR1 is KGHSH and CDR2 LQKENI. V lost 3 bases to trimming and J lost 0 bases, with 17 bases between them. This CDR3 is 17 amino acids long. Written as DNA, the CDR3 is TGTGCCAGCTCACCCACCGCGGGTTTAGGATCTAACTATGGCTACACCTTC. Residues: CASSPTAGLGSNYGYTF.

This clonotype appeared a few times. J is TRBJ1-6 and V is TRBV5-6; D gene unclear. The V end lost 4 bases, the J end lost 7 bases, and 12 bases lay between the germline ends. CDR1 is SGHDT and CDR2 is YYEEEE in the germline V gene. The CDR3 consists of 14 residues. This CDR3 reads CASSSKIPNSPLHF. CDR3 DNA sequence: TGTGCCAGCAGCAGCAAAATCCCAAATTCACCCCTCCACTTT.

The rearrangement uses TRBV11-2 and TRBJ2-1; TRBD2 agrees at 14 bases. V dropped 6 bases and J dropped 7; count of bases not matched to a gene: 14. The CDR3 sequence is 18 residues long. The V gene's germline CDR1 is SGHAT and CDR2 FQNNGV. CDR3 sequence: CASRGLAGVGRIENEQFF. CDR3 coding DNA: TGTGCCAGCAGGGGACTAGCGGGAGTTGGTCGGATAGAGAATGAGCAGTTCTTC.

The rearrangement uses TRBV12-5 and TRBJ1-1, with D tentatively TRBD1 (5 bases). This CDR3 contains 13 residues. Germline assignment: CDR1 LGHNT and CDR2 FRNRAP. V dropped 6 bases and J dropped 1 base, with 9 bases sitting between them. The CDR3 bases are TGTGCTAGTGGGCCCGGACAGAACACTGAAGCTTTCTTT. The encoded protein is CASGPGQNTEAFF. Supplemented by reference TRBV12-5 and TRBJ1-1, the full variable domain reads DARVTQTPRHKVTEMGQEVTMRCQPILGHNTVFWYRQTMMQGLELLAYFRNRAPLDDSGMPKDRFSAEMPDATLATLKIQPSEPRDSAVYFCASGPGQNTEAFFGQGTRLTVV.

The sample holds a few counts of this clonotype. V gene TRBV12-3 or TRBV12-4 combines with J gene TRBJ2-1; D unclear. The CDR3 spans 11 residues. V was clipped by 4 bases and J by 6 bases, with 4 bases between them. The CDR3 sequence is CASSWSNEQFF. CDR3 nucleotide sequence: TGTGCCAGCAGTTGGAGCAATGAGCAGTTCTTC.

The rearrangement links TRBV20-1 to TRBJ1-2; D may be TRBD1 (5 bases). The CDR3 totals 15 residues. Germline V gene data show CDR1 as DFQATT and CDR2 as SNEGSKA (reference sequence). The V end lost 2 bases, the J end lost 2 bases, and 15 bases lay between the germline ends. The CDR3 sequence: CSARQGASINYGYTF. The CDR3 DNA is TGCAGTGCTAGACAAGGGGCCAGCATCAACTATGGCTACACCTTC.

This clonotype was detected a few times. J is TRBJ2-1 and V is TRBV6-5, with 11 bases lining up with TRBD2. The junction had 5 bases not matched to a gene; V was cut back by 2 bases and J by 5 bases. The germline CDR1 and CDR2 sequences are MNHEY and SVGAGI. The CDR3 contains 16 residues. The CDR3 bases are TGTGCCAGCAGTTACCCGGCTAGCGGGGGGAACAATGAGCAGTTCTTC. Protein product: CASSYPASGGNNEQFF.

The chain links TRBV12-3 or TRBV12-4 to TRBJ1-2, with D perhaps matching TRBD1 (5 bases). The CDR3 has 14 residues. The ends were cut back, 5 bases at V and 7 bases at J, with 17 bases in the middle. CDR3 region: CASSQISPGAGYTF. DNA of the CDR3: TGTGCCAGCAGTCAAATATCCCCCGGGGCTGGCTACACCTTC.